These 9 T cell receptor beta chains originate from one sample sequenced in a study of chemoradiotherapy in HPV16-positive cancers. The table came from immunoSEQ multiplex PCR; TCRdb's copy has only in-frame clones and leaves some out. In the table there are some 7,400 clones, roughly four fifths of which are singletons. This material consisted of tumor tissue, taken from a patient who underwent chemoradiotherapy. The receptors were sampled from a human donor with HPV-associated anogenital cancer.

This CDR3 reads CAWSLFLGGKQFF. Here the CDR3 DNA reads TGTGCCTGGAGTCTATTTTTAGGGGGCAAGCAGTTCTTC. This chain joins TRBV30 and TRBJ2-1, with 7 bases identical to TRBD1. V was clipped by 2 bases and J by 11 bases; unmatched bases: 9. From germline, CDR1 is GTSNPN and CDR2 SVGIG (reference sequence). The CDR3 is 13 amino acids.

The V and J genes are TRBV5-4 and TRBJ1-2; 7 nucleotides line up with TRBD1. Germline assignment: CDR1 SGHNT and CDR2 YYREEE (reference sequence). The CDR3 is 14 amino acids. V lost 3 bases and J lost 5; bases outside the gene matches: 7. DNA for the CDR3: TGTGCCAGCAGCTCGGTGGGACAGAAGTATGGCTACACCTTC. This sequence encodes CASSSVGQKYGYTF.

This clone was counted only a few times. An end of the junction does not agree with germline; a read error may underlie this. V gene TRBV23-1 combines with J gene TRBJ2-7, with 10 bases aligning to TRBD1. TRBV23-1 is filed as an ORF, its function uncertain. The CDR3 loop spans 14 amino acids. This CDR3 is CASTQRDRGREQYF. CDR3 DNA: TGCGCCAGCACTCAACGGGACAGGGGACGCGAGCAGTACTTC.

The chain employs TRBV5-1 and TRBJ1-1, with no clear D. Germline values: CDR1 SGHRS, CDR2 YFSETQ. The CDR3 consists of 13 residues. V shed 2 bases and J shed 1 base, with 6 bases lying between them. The CDR3 here is CASSFTANTEAFF. DNA for the CDR3: TGCGCCAGCAGCTTTACAGCGAACACTGAAGCTTTCTTT.

The gene calls are TRBV29-1 and TRBJ2-7; a weak D match, TRBD2 (6 bases). Germline V gene sequence: CDR1 SQVTM, CDR2 ANQGSEA. This CDR3 is 13 amino acids long. Trimming removed 6 bases at V and 2 bases at J, with 14 bases between. CDR3 sequence (DNA): TGCAGCGTGTCGGGGACTGTTACCTACGAGCAGTACTTC. This translates into CSVSGTVTYEQYF.

The chain is built from TRBV4-3 and TRBJ2-3; 12 positions agree with TRBD2. The germline gives CDR1 LGHNA, CDR2 YSLEER. The CDR3 loop spans 18 amino acids. After removal of 0 bases from V and 2 bases from J, the junction contained 6 bases not matched to a gene. CDR3: CASSQEFGLAGNTDTQYF. CDR3 DNA: TGCGCCAGCAGCCAAGAATTCGGACTAGCGGGGAACACAGATACGCAGTATTTT.

V usage is TRBV7-7 and J usage is TRBJ1-5, with D unresolved. The CDR3 runs to 15 residues. V lost 3 bases to trimming and J lost 0 bases, with 9 bases between them. Germline loops: CDR1 SSHAT, CDR2 FNYEAQ (reference sequence). CDR3 in amino acids: CASSLDGYSNQPQHF. Here the CDR3 DNA reads TGTGCCAGCAGCTTGGACGGGTATAGCAATCAGCCCCAGCATTTT.

Here the CDR3 reads CASSQGGGFSGNTIYF. CDR3 nucleotides: TGTGCCAGCAGCCAGGGCGGGGGTTTTTCTGGAAACACCATATATTTT. The chain carries TRBV7-9 and TRBJ1-3, with D possibly TRBD1 on 5 matching bases. CDR1 is SEHNR, CDR2 FQNEAQ, per germline (reference sequence). There are 16 residues in the CDR3. V lost 5 bases and J lost 1, with 15 bases in between.

The chain carries TRBV7-9 and TRBJ1-1; 10 nucleotides line up with TRBD1. V dropped 5 bases and J dropped 1; count of bases not matched to a gene: 10. Germline V gene lookup returns CDR1 SEHNR and CDR2 FQNEAQ (reference sequence). The CDR3 runs to 17 residues. CDR3 residues: CASSGPDRGQWNTEAFF. CDR3 DNA: TGTGCCAGCAGCGGACCAGACAGGGGGCAATGGAACACTGAAGCTTTCTTT.